This TCR beta chain stems from a study of cytomegalovirus exposure and HLA in healthy donors. The CDR3 has 15 amino acids. CDR1 and CDR2 (germline): MDHEN, SYDVKM. Trimming took 5 bases from V and 0 from J, leaving 13 bases between them. PCR was performed using 60 Vbeta and 13 Jbeta primers. This table comes from immunoSEQ multiplex PCR, and its TCRdb copy is limited to in-frame clones, with some not included. This sample has 150,000 to 200,000 clones, with roughly 72% found just once. The sequenced sample consisted of PBMCs. This clonotype was obtained from a man in his forties or fifties in good health and CMV-seronegative. The V call is TRBV28, the J call TRBJ1-1, with D possibly TRBD1 on 6 matching bases. The CDR3 reads CASSHTGLVNTEAFF. The CDR3 coding sequence is TGTGCCAGCAGTCACACAGGGCTGGTGAACACTGAAGCTTTCTTT. Together with reference TRBV28 and TRBJ1-1, the CDR3 gives the full variable domain: DVKVTQSSRYLVKRTGEKVFLECVQDMDHENMFWYRQDPGLGLRLIYFSYDVKMKEKGDIPEGYSVSREKKERFSLILESASTNQTSMYLCASSHTGLVNTEAFFGQGTRLTVV.